This T cell receptor beta chain was identified during a study of cytomegalovirus exposure and HLA in healthy donors. Findings and caveats of the study: The sole available immune exposure information was CMV serostatus.

Details on this clone: The target antigen is unknown.

The PCR had 60 Vbeta and 13 Jbeta primers. Profiled with immunoSEQ multiplex PCR; TCRdb holds only in-frame clones, not every one. The sample contains 120,000 to 150,000 clones, 80% to 90% of which appear only once. The CDR3 totals 16 residues. The germline V gene has CDR1 SGHAT and CDR2 FQNNGV. V gave up 5 bases and J gave up 6 bases; unmatched junction bases: 8. Sequencing input: PBMCs. The TCR originated in a woman aged 40 to 55 in good health and CMV-seropositive. V is TRBV11-2 and J is TRBJ2-2; 11 bases are shared with TRBD2. The CDR3 DNA reads TGTGCCAGCAGCCAATCTCGACTAGCGGGATCCGGGGAGCTGTTTTTT. This codes for CASSQSRLAGSGELFF.